This T cell receptor (beta chain) was obtained from a study of T cells after yellow fever vaccination. The CDR3 is 17 residues long. V was pared by 5 bases and J by 3 bases, with 8 bases of the junction left unmatched. Per germline, CDR1 SQVTM and CDR2 ANQGSEA. The study made its TCR cDNA through 5'RACE template switching. That step introduced a universal primer site along with UMIs. From the 5' RACE reads, TCRdb called clonotypes with MiXCR, one entry per CDR3 protein. The repertoire holds 450,000 to 550,000 distinct CDR3 sequences, roughly a fifth seen once, with around an eighth in the top ten. Study findings and constraints: The secondary T-cell response peaked on day 5, not day 15, but was weaker.

Concerning this clonotype: Its specificity is unknown.

The sample was PBMCs, taken 15 days after the yellow fever booster vaccination. The TCR was taken from a man aged 25 to 40 who received the YFV17D yellow fever vaccine. The chain links TRBV29-1 to TRBJ2-1; TRBD2 agrees at 15 bases. The CDR3, as DNA: TGCAGCGTTTCGGGACTAGCGGGAGGAGGGGTCTACAATGAGCAGTTCTTC. Its protein is CSVSGLAGGGVYNEQFF.